The rows below give T cell receptor beta chains drawn from one sample of a study of neurological immune-mediated disorders. Each CDR3 protein gets one entry after TCRdb re-called the 5' RACE reads with MiXCR. There are approximately 24,000 distinct CDR3 sequences in the sample; around 15% occur only once, and 16% lies in the top ten. The sample comprised PBMCs. These receptors all come from a woman aged 40 to 50 with HTLV-1-associated myelopathy (HAM/TSP). CDR3s include the opening cysteine and the closing phenylalanine or tryptophan. The order of the fields is J gene, V gene, D gene, clone size, CDR3 protein, CDR3 DNA. A D gene is named only where the DNA matches it firmly. Clone size is shown for a subset of rows, as once, few, many or a class of expanded clone.

j_gene: TRBJ1-1
v_gene: TRBV29-1
d_gene: -
abundance: many
CDR3aa: CSVAAVGGRTEAFF
CDR3nt: TGCAGCGTTGCGGCTGTGGGGGGGCGGACTGAAGCTTTCTTT

j_gene: TRBJ2-3
v_gene: TRBV24-1
d_gene: TRBD1
abundance: many
CDR3aa: CATSFGTGGTDTQYF
CDR3nt: TGTGCCACCAGTTTCGGGACAGGGGGCACAGATACGCAGTATTTT

j_gene: TRBJ1-3
v_gene: TRBV5-1
d_gene: -
abundance: many
CDR3aa: CASSLDPPASGNTIYF
CDR3nt: TGCGCCAGCAGCTTGGATCCCCCAGCCTCTGGAAACACCATATATTTT

j_gene: TRBJ2-7
v_gene: TRBV5-1
d_gene: TRBD2
abundance: many
CDR3aa: CASSLLRGGYEQYF
CDR3nt: TGCGCCAGCAGCTTGTTGCGGGGGGGCTACGAGCAGTACTTC

j_gene: TRBJ2-3
v_gene: TRBV2
d_gene: -
abundance: -
CDR3aa: CASSGTGITDTQYF
CDR3nt: TGTGCCAGCAGCGGGACGGGGATCACAGATACGCAGTATTTT

j_gene: TRBJ2-2
v_gene: TRBV2
d_gene: TRBD1
abundance: many
CDR3aa: CASTWGQGSGELFF
CDR3nt: TGTGCCAGCACCTGGGGACAGGGGTCCGGGGAGCTGTTTTTT

j_gene: TRBJ2-2
v_gene: TRBV29-1
d_gene: TRBD1
abundance: many
CDR3aa: CSVNPAGTGGAGELFF
CDR3nt: TGCAGCGTAAACCCGGCAGGGACAGGGGGGGCCGGGGAGCTGTTTTTT

j_gene: TRBJ1-1
v_gene: TRBV5-1
d_gene: -
abundance: many
CDR3aa: CASKQETEAFF
CDR3nt: TGCGCCAGCAAACAGGAGACTGAAGCTTTCTTT

j_gene: TRBJ2-2
v_gene: TRBV4-2
d_gene: -
abundance: many
CDR3aa: CASSPQGGTGELFF
CDR3nt: TGTGCCAGCAGCCCCCAGGGGGGGACCGGGGAGCTGTTTTTT

j_gene: TRBJ2-7
v_gene: TRBV7-8
d_gene: -
abundance: many
CDR3aa: CASSSYYEQYF
CDR3nt: TGTGCCAGCAGCTCGTACTACGAGCAGTACTTC

j_gene: TRBJ1-2
v_gene: TRBV7-2
d_gene: TRBD1
abundance: many
CDR3aa: CASSKTSTTGGYGYTF
CDR3nt: TGTGCCAGCAGCAAAACGTCCACGACAGGGGGCTATGGCTACACCTTC

j_gene: TRBJ2-1
v_gene: TRBV2
d_gene: -
abundance: many
CDR3aa: CASSQSDEQFF
CDR3nt: TGTGCCAGCAGTCAGAGTGATGAGCAGTTCTTC

j_gene: TRBJ1-1
v_gene: TRBV20-1
d_gene: -
abundance: few
CDR3aa: CSARVAPWGAKAFF
CDR3nt: TGCAGTGCTAGAGTCGCTCCGTGGGGGGCTAAAGCTTTCTTT

j_gene: TRBJ1-5
v_gene: TRBV5-5
d_gene: TRBD1
abundance: many
CDR3aa: CASSPGTARSNQPQHF
CDR3nt: TGTGCCAGCAGCCCGGGGACAGCCCGTTCCAATCAGCCCCAGCATTTT

j_gene: TRBJ2-7
v_gene: TRBV6-5
d_gene: -
abundance: many
CDR3aa: CASSYSIGRAHTYEQYF
CDR3nt: TGTGCCAGCAGTTACTCGATTGGCAGGGCTCACACCTACGAGCAGTACTTC

j_gene: TRBJ1-2
v_gene: TRBV6-1
d_gene: TRBD1
abundance: many
CDR3aa: CASSEILGQGPAGYTF
CDR3nt: TGTGCCAGCAGTGAAATTCTGGGACAGGGGCCGGCTGGCTACACCTTC

j_gene: TRBJ2-7
v_gene: TRBV7-8
d_gene: -
abundance: many
CDR3aa: CASSLGTQEVYEQYF
CDR3nt: TGTGCCAGCAGCTTGGGGACTCAGGAGGTGTACGAGCAGTACTTC

j_gene: TRBJ2-2
v_gene: TRBV6-6
d_gene: TRBD1
abundance: many
CDR3aa: CASSYPLGQVLTGELFF
CDR3nt: TGTGCCAGCAGTTACCCTTTGGGACAGGTACTCACCGGGGAGCTGTTTTTT

j_gene: TRBJ1-5
v_gene: TRBV10-1
d_gene: -
abundance: many
CDR3aa: CASSETEPQHF
CDR3nt: TGCGCCAGCAGTGAAACGGAGCCCCAGCATTTT

j_gene: TRBJ2-7
v_gene: TRBV12-3/TRBV12-4
d_gene: -
abundance: many
CDR3aa: CASSSRGDHEQYF
CDR3nt: TGTGCCAGCAGTTCGAGGGGGGACCACGAGCAGTACTTC

j_gene: TRBJ2-5
v_gene: TRBV20-1
d_gene: TRBD2
abundance: many
CDR3aa: CSAVTSGGLDTQYF
CDR3nt: TGCAGTGCTGTCACTAGCGGGGGGCTAGATACCCAGTACTTC

j_gene: TRBJ2-7
v_gene: TRBV20-1
d_gene: -
abundance: many
CDR3aa: CSAAQNYEQYF
CDR3nt: TGCAGTGCTGCCCAGAACTACGAGCAGTACTTC

j_gene: TRBJ1-2
v_gene: TRBV20-1
d_gene: -
abundance: -
CDR3aa: CSARDTFGTSGVGYTF
CDR3nt: TGCAGTGCTAGGGACACATTCGGGACCAGCGGTGTAGGCTACACCTTC

j_gene: TRBJ1-4
v_gene: TRBV5-1
d_gene: -
abundance: many
CDR3aa: CASSLGTRGATNEKLFF
CDR3nt: TGCGCCAGCAGCTTGGGAACACGGGGCGCAACTAATGAAAAACTGTTTTTT

j_gene: TRBJ2-2
v_gene: TRBV10-1
d_gene: -
abundance: many
CDR3aa: CASSALQGVRAGELFF
CDR3nt: TGCGCCAGCAGTGCTCTTCAGGGAGTCCGCGCCGGGGAGCTGTTTTTT

j_gene: TRBJ1-2
v_gene: TRBV2
d_gene: -
abundance: many
CDR3aa: CASSVISGGMSYTF
CDR3nt: TGTGCCAGCAGTGTGATATCGGGAGGGATGAGCTACACCTTC

j_gene: TRBJ2-7
v_gene: TRBV6-2/TRBV6-3
d_gene: -
abundance: many
CDR3aa: CASSYLIQVDSYEQYF
CDR3nt: TGTGCCAGCAGTTACTTAATCCAGGTAGATTCCTACGAGCAGTACTTC

j_gene: TRBJ2-1
v_gene: TRBV5-1
d_gene: TRBD1
abundance: many
CDR3aa: CASSLALTGLGNEQFF
CDR3nt: TGCGCCAGCAGCTTGGCACTGACAGGGTTAGGCAATGAGCAGTTCTTC

j_gene: TRBJ1-2
v_gene: TRBV7-8
d_gene: TRBD1
abundance: -
CDR3aa: CASSPTGTDYGFTF
CDR3nt: TGTGCCAGCAGCCCGACAGGGACCGACTATGGCTTCACCTTC

j_gene: TRBJ1-4
v_gene: TRBV6-6
d_gene: -
abundance: many
CDR3aa: CASGRGYREKLFF
CDR3nt: TGTGCCAGTGGTAGGGGGTATCGTGAAAAACTGTTTTTT

j_gene: TRBJ2-3
v_gene: TRBV6-2/TRBV6-3
d_gene: -
abundance: many
CDR3aa: CASSLFSRRGLGDTQYF
CDR3nt: TGTGCCAGCAGTCTATTTTCGCGGAGGGGGCTAGGGGATACGCAGTATTTT

j_gene: TRBJ2-2
v_gene: TRBV9
d_gene: -
abundance: many
CDR3aa: CASSGSRSDTGELFF
CDR3nt: TGTGCCAGCAGCGGTAGCAGGTCGGACACCGGGGAGCTGTTTTTT

j_gene: TRBJ1-6
v_gene: TRBV4-1
d_gene: -
abundance: many
CDR3aa: CASSAVTVYNSPLHF
CDR3nt: TGCGCCAGCAGCGCCGTCACAGTGTATAATTCACCCCTCCACTTT

j_gene: TRBJ2-2
v_gene: TRBV20-1
d_gene: TRBD2
abundance: -
CDR3aa: CSARTSGGNHGELFF
CDR3nt: TGCAGTGCTAGAACTAGCGGGGGCAACCACGGGGAGCTGTTTTTT

j_gene: TRBJ1-2
v_gene: TRBV13
d_gene: TRBD1
abundance: many
CDR3aa: CASSSYSNGQGTYGYTF
CDR3nt: TGTGCCAGCAGCTCATACTCCAACGGACAGGGGACCTATGGCTACACCTTC

j_gene: TRBJ2-3
v_gene: TRBV4-1
d_gene: -
abundance: many
CDR3aa: CASSRGTGTDTQYF
CDR3nt: TGCGCCAGCAGTCGGGGGACAGGCACAGATACGCAGTATTTT

j_gene: TRBJ1-1
v_gene: TRBV20-1
d_gene: TRBD1
abundance: many
CDR3aa: CSAAVVGQGGAFF
CDR3nt: TGCAGTGCAGCCGTCGTCGGACAGGGGGGGGCTTTCTTT

j_gene: TRBJ1-2
v_gene: TRBV5-1
d_gene: -
abundance: many
CDR3aa: CASSLGGGPGYTF
CDR3nt: TGCGCCAGCAGCTTGGGGGGGGGTCCTGGCTACACCTTC

j_gene: TRBJ2-7
v_gene: TRBV30
d_gene: TRBD1
abundance: few
CDR3aa: CAWSLGQNYEQYF
CDR3nt: TGTGCCTGGAGTTTGGGACAGAACTACGAGCAGTACTTC

j_gene: TRBJ2-7
v_gene: TRBV5-1
d_gene: -
abundance: -
CDR3aa: CASSLRGDYEQYF
CDR3nt: TGCGCCAGCAGCTTGCGGGGAGACTACGAGCAGTACTTC

j_gene: TRBJ1-1
v_gene: TRBV6-5
d_gene: -
abundance: medium-sized
CDR3aa: CASSYASRGGKAFF
CDR3nt: TGTGCCAGCAGTTACGCGTCCAGAGGCGGTAAGGCTTTCTTT

j_gene: TRBJ2-2
v_gene: TRBV3-1
d_gene: -
abundance: many
CDR3aa: CASSQDFFGELFF
CDR3nt: TGTGCCAGCAGCCAAGATTTTTTCGGGGAGCTGTTTTTT

j_gene: TRBJ2-2
v_gene: TRBV6-5
d_gene: -
abundance: many
CDR3aa: CASSYSTTGTGELFF
CDR3nt: TGTGCCAGCAGTTACTCGACAACAGGGACCGGGGAGCTGTTTTTT

j_gene: TRBJ1-1
v_gene: TRBV20-1
d_gene: TRBD1
abundance: many
CDR3aa: CSARDPDRGNTEAFF
CDR3nt: TGCAGTGCTAGAGATCCCGACAGGGGGAACACTGAAGCTTTCTTT

j_gene: TRBJ2-5
v_gene: TRBV6-6
d_gene: TRBD1
abundance: many
CDR3aa: CASSYTGTAYQETQYF
CDR3nt: TGTGCCAGCAGTTACACAGGGACAGCCTACCAAGAGACCCAGTACTTC

j_gene: TRBJ2-3
v_gene: TRBV6-2/TRBV6-3
d_gene: TRBD2
abundance: few
CDR3aa: CASSYSKSGGAGDTQYF
CDR3nt: TGTGCCAGCAGTTACTCGAAAAGCGGGGGGGCCGGAGATACGCAGTATTTT

j_gene: TRBJ1-3
v_gene: TRBV29-1
d_gene: TRBD1
abundance: -
CDR3aa: CSVLDRVARNTIYF
CDR3nt: TGCAGCGTTCTTGACAGGGTGGCTAGAAACACCATATATTTT

j_gene: TRBJ1-5
v_gene: TRBV3-1
d_gene: TRBD1
abundance: -
CDR3aa: CASSKGQASNQPQHF
CDR3nt: TGTGCCAGCAGCAAAGGACAGGCGAGCAATCAGCCCCAGCATTTT

j_gene: TRBJ2-7
v_gene: TRBV12-3/TRBV12-4
d_gene: -
abundance: -
CDR3aa: CASSLESDGKNEHYF
CDR3nt: TGTGCCAGCAGTTTAGAATCAGACGGAAAGAACGAGCATTACTTC

j_gene: TRBJ1-1
v_gene: TRBV3-1
d_gene: TRBD1
abundance: medium-sized
CDR3aa: CASSFAQGAEAFF
CDR3nt: TGTGCCAGCAGCTTCGCCCAGGGGGCTGAAGCTTTCTTT

j_gene: TRBJ1-1
v_gene: TRBV5-1
d_gene: TRBD1
abundance: -
CDR3aa: CASSTGTANTEAFF
CDR3nt: TGCGCCAGCAGTACCGGGACAGCGAACACTGAAGCTTTCTTT

j_gene: TRBJ2-5
v_gene: TRBV5-1
d_gene: -
abundance: large
CDR3aa: CASSGPGSGAETQYF
CDR3nt: TGCGCCAGCAGCGGGCCGGGCTCGGGGGCAGAGACCCAGTACTTC

j_gene: TRBJ2-7
v_gene: TRBV7-2
d_gene: TRBD2
abundance: few
CDR3aa: CASKVRGSSYEQYF
CDR3nt: TGTGCCAGCAAAGTGCGGGGGAGCTCCTACGAGCAGTACTTC

j_gene: TRBJ2-5
v_gene: TRBV3-1
d_gene: TRBD2
abundance: medium-sized
CDR3aa: CASSQLSGGAEETQYF
CDR3nt: TGTGCCAGCAGCCAACTCAGCGGGGGGGCGGAAGAGACCCAGTACTTC

j_gene: TRBJ2-3
v_gene: TRBV4-2
d_gene: -
abundance: many
CDR3aa: CASSQDLGGTDTQYF
CDR3nt: TGTGCCAGCAGCCAAGATCTGGGGGGCACAGATACGCAGTATTTT

j_gene: TRBJ2-7
v_gene: TRBV7-9
d_gene: -
abundance: many
CDR3aa: CVSSQSDVEQYF
CDR3nt: TGTGTCAGCAGCCAGTCAGACGTAGAGCAGTACTTC

j_gene: TRBJ1-6
v_gene: TRBV20-1
d_gene: -
abundance: medium-sized
CDR3aa: CSARDNAIYNSPLHF
CDR3nt: TGCAGTGCTAGAGATAACGCTATCTATAATTCACCCCTCCACTTT